A selection of T cell receptor beta chains follows, all from one sample in a study of cytomegalovirus exposure and HLA in healthy donors. Method: immunoSEQ multiplex PCR; TCRdb's copy keeps in-frame clones and lacks some. The table lists around 130,000 clones, approximately 85% of them singletons. Sequencing was carried out using PBMCs. The receptor set was obtained from a boy younger than 18 in good health and CMV-seronegative. The CDR3 runs from the conserved cysteine through the conserved F or W. The D gene is left open where the match is weak. The size of a clone is reported for some rows only, either as once, few or many, or as a class for expanded clones.

>.|TRBV7-8|TRBJ2-2|TRBD2
TGTGCCAGCGCCCATGTCTTAGCGGGAACCGGGGAGCTGTTTTTT
CASAHVLAGTGELFF
>.|TRBV5-1|TRBJ2-5|TRBD1
TGCGCCAGCAGCCTGGGACAGAACCAAGAGACCCAGTACTTC
CASSLGQNQETQYF
>once|TRBV18|TRBJ1-5|TRBD1
TGTGCCAGCTCCCCAGGGGGGGATCAGCCCCAGCATTTT
CASSPGGDQPQHF
>.|TRBV15|TRBJ1-3|TRBD1
TGTGCCACCAGCAGAGGGACAGGGACGAACACCATATATTTT
CATSRGTGTNTIYF
>.|TRBV6-1|TRBJ1-2|TRBD1
TGTGCCAGCAGTGTGTGGGGGACAGCTTACTGCTTC
CASSVWGTAYCF
>.|TRBV10-3|TRBJ2-7|.
TGTGCCATCAGGGCGGGACAGACATCCTACGAGCAGTACTTC
CAIRAGQTSYEQYF
>.|TRBV6-5|TRBJ2-7|TRBD2
TGTGCCAGCAGTTCTAGCGGGACCTCCTCCTACGAGCAGTACTTC
CASSSSGTSSYEQYF
>few|TRBV29-1|TRBJ2-1|.
TGCAGCGCTCAACAGGGAAATGAGCAGTTCTTC
CSAQQGNEQFF
>.|TRBV2|TRBJ1-5|.
TGTGCCAGCAGTGAAGGACAAAACCATCAGCCCCAGCATTTT
CASSEGQNHQPQHF
>.|TRBV15|TRBJ1-4|.
TGTGCCACCAGCAGAGATCACTATGAAAAACTGTTTTTT
CATSRDHYEKLFF
>.|TRBV19|TRBJ1-1|TRBD1
TGTGCCAGTAGGACGACAGGGCGGGGAACTGAAGCTTTCTTT
CASRTTGRGTEAFF
>.|TRBV6-1|TRBJ2-7|.
TGTGCCAGCAGTCCCCTATGGGCCTCCTACGAGCAGTACTTC
CASSPLWASYEQYF
>.|TRBV19|TRBJ2-2|TRBD2
TGTGCCAGTAGTATCGTCGGTGCGGGGGTGAAGACCGGGGAGCTGTTTTTT
CASSIVGAGVKTGELFF
>.|TRBV19|TRBJ1-3|.
TGTGCCAGTACCTATCTCGACAGAGAGAACACCATATATTTT
CASTYLDRENTIYF
>.|TRBV7-9|TRBJ2-7|TRBD2
TGTTCCAGCAGCTTAGTACTAGCGGGAGAGGTATACGAGCAGTACTTC
CSSSLVLAGEVYEQYF
>.|TRBV30|TRBJ2-2|TRBD2
TGTGCCTGGAGTGTACTAGCGGGAGTGAACACCGGGGAGCTGTTTTTT
CAWSVLAGVNTGELFF
>.|TRBV10-2|TRBJ2-7|.
TGCGCCAGCAGTGAGCCCATTGGGGGGTCCTACGAGCAGTACTTC
CASSEPIGGSYEQYF
>.|TRBV4-1|TRBJ2-1|.
TGCGCCAGCAGCCATAGCATTCTAGCCTATGAGCAGTTCTTC
CASSHSILAYEQFF
>.|TRBV6-6|TRBJ1-1|TRBD1
TGTGCCAGCAGGTCGGGACAGGGGTGGGGGAACACTGAAGCTTTCTTT
CASRSGQGWGNTEAFF
>.|TRBV4-3|TRBJ1-2|TRBD1
TGCGCCAGCAGCCAAGATAGAGGGGGCGGCTACACCTTC
CASSQDRGGGYTF
>.|TRBV4-3|TRBJ1-5|.
TGCGCCAGCAGCCAAGATGCAGGTTTGAGCAATCAGCCCCAGCATTTT
CASSQDAGLSNQPQHF
>.|TRBV2|TRBJ1-4|.
TGTGCCAGCAGTGCGGGCATTGGGGCCGAAAAACTGTTTTTT
CASSAGIGAEKLFF